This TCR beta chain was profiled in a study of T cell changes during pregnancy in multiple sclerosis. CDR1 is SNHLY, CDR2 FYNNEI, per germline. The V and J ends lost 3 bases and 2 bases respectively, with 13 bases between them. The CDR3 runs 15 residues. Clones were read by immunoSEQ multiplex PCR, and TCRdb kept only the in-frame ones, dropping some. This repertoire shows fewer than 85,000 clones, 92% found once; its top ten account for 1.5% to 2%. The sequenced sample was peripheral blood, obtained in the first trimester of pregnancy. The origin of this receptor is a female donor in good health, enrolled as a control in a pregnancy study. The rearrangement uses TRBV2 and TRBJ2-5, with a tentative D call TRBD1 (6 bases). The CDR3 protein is CASSDSGRGQETQYF. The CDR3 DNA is TGTGCCAGCAGTGACTCCGGCAGGGGACAAGAGACCCAGTACTTC. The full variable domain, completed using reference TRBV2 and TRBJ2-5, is EPEVTQTPSHQVTQMGQEVILRCVPISNHLYFYWYRQILGQKVEFLVSFYNNEISEKSEIFDDQFSVERPDGSNFTLKIRSTKLEDSAMYFCASSDSGRGQETQYFGPGTRLLVL.